These 23 T cell receptor beta chains originate from one sample sequenced in a study of T cells in Graves' hyperthyroidism and ophthalmopathy. RNA transcripts provided the source from which TCR beta CDR3 regions were amplified. An initial round of RT-PCR targeting the TCR CDR3 relied on the HTBI primer set. MiXCR, applied by TCRdb to the multiplex PCR reads, yields one record per CDR3 protein. The sample consists of roughly 700,000 distinct CDR3 sequences, 30% to 40% of them appearing once. The sample was blood. The source of these receptors is a woman aged 40 to 50 with Graves' hyperthyroidism.

In this sample, this clonotype turned up a few times. The genes are TRBV6-4 and TRBJ1-5; D gene unclear. This CDR3 spans 15 amino acids. Germline CDR1 and CDR2: MRHNA and SNTAGT. With 5 bases removed from V and 0 bases from J, the gap between germline ends came to 11 bases. The CDR3: CASSYSGLSNQPQHF. In DNA form, the CDR3 reads TGTGCCAGCAGTTATTCAGGTCTTAGCAATCAGCCCCAGCATTTT.

J is TRBJ2-7 and V is TRBV2; 8 bases match TRBD1. Germline CDR1 and CDR2: SNHLY and FYNNEI. The CDR3 covers 17 residues. The ends lost 6 bases at V and 7 bases at J; junction bases unmatched: 20. For the CDR3, the DNA is TGTGCCAGCAGCCCCCCTCAGTTCTACGGGACAGGAGTTGAGCAGTACTTC. Protein product: CASSPPQFYGTGVEQYF.

This clonotype came up a few times. The CDR3 region has the DNA TGCAGCGTTATATCGGGAACCTCAACTAATGAAAAACTGTTTTTT. Its translation: CSVISGTSTNEKLFF. V and J are TRBV29-1 and TRBJ1-4; D uncertain. The CDR3 length is 15 residues. Per the germline V gene, CDR1 is SQVTM and CDR2 is ANQGSEA. Between the trimmed V and J ends, which lost 5 bases and 0 bases, there was a span of 13 bases.

The chain recombines TRBV10-3 with TRBJ1-4; no definite D call. Trimming stripped 0 bases from V and 5 bases from J, with 4 bases between. The CDR3 totals 13 residues. The germline V gene encodes CDR1 ENHRY and CDR2 SYGVKD. CDR3 sequence: CAISESGNEKLFF. The CDR3 DNA follows: TGTGCCATCAGTGAGTCGGGAAATGAAAAACTGTTTTTT.

This clonotype was seen a handful of times. The rearrangement links TRBV6-5 to TRBJ2-7; D may be TRBD1 or TRBD2 (5 bases each). Trimming removed 0 bases at V and 5 bases at J, with 14 bases between. This CDR3 comprises 15 residues. Germline CDR1 and CDR2: MNHEY and SVGAGI. For the CDR3, the DNA is TGTGCCAGCAGTTACTCGATGGGGACCAGGGACGAGCAGTACTTC. It codes for CASSYSMGTRDEQYF.

This clonotype has a count of ten or more. J is TRBJ2-7 and V is TRBV25-1, with D perhaps TRBD2 (6 bases). Germline CDR1 MGHDK, CDR2 SYGVNS. V lost 2 bases to trimming and J lost 3 bases, with 11 bases between them. The CDR3 sequence is 14 residues long. The CDR3 bases are TGTGCCAGCAGTGAAAGCCGGGGGAGCTACGAGCAGTACTTC. It is translated as CASSESRGSYEQYF.

The chain carries TRBV12-3 or TRBV12-4 and TRBJ2-5; possibly TRBD1 for D (6 bases). Trimming took 6 bases from V and 7 from J, leaving 21 bases between them. The CDR3 contains 15 residues. CDR3 in amino acids: CASRPGTRDRGTQYF. The CDR3 nucleotides read TGTGCCAGCAGACCTGGGACACGCGACCGGGGGACCCAGTACTTC.

In this sample, this clonotype turned up a few times. The chain recombines TRBV19 with TRBJ1-5, with D possibly being TRBD1 (5 bases). The germline CDR1 and CDR2 sequences are LNHDA and SQIVND (reference sequence). Trimming removed 5 bases from V and 8 bases from J, with 16 bases in between. The CDR3 totals 14 residues. CDR3 loop: CASSLGGEGEPQHF. CDR3 nucleotides: TGTGCCAGTAGTTTAGGCGGCGAAGGGGAGCCCCAGCATTTT.

CDR3 loop: CSVLQGRGNQPQHF. In DNA form, the CDR3 reads TGCAGCGTTCTACAGGGTAGGGGCAATCAGCCCCAGCATTTT. The chain joins TRBV29-1 to TRBJ1-5; the D gene is possibly TRBD1 (6 bases). CDR1 is SQVTM and CDR2 is ANQGSEA in the germline V gene. Trimming removed 5 bases at V and 2 bases at J, with 13 bases between. The CDR3 has 14 amino acids.

The chain couples TRBV29-1 to TRBJ2-7, with TRBD2 matching 9 bases. The DNA end is a closer match to TRBJ2-1, so the J assignment may be wrong. CDR1 and CDR2 (germline): SQVTM, ANQGSEA. This CDR3 is 13 amino acids long. CDR3 sequence: CSLSGRMVNEQFF. The CDR3 DNA sequence: TGCAGCCTCAGCGGGAGGATGGTCAATGAGCAGTTCTTC.

J is TRBJ2-2 and V is TRBV20-1, with 8 bases aligning to TRBD2. The CDR3 loop spans 13 amino acids. From germline, CDR1 is DFQATT and CDR2 SNEGSKA (reference sequence). Losses at the gene ends were 3 bases for V and 6 bases for J; bases not matched to a gene: 3. The CDR3 sequence is CSASGTRSGELFF. CDR3 in DNA: TGCAGTGCTAGTGGGACTAGATCCGGGGAGCTGTTTTTT.

The chain has TRBV10-2 and TRBJ1-5, with D uncertain. The CDR3 contains 14 residues. From germline, CDR1 is WSHSY and CDR2 SAAADI. Trimming removed 4 bases at V and 5 bases at J, with 12 bases between. As DNA, the CDR3 is TGCGCCAGCAGTGTAGCGGGAAATCATCAGCCCCAGCATTTT. This encodes CASSVAGNHQPQHF.

The J gene is TRBJ2-3, the V gene TRBV24-1, with 10 bases aligning to TRBD1. CDR1 KGHDR and CDR2 SFDVKD come from the germline V gene. V lost 8 bases to trimming and J lost 2 bases; unmatched junction nucleotides: 9. This CDR3 comprises 16 residues. CDR3 loop: CATKGTGQGYTDTQYF. The CDR3 DNA sequence: TGTGCCACCAAGGGCACGGGACAGGGGTACACAGATACGCAGTATTTT.

A single count supports this clonotype. The chain carries TRBV11-2 and TRBJ2-7; possibly TRBD2 for D (6 bases). The CDR3 length is 15 residues. Trimming removed 2 bases from V and 3 bases from J, with 14 bases in between. Germline CDR1 is SGHAT and CDR2 is FQNNGV. The CDR3 spells CASSLSVAEYYEQYF. The CDR3 region has the DNA TGTGCCAGCAGCTTATCTGTAGCGGAGTACTACGAGCAGTACTTC. The full variable domain, completed using reference TRBV11-2 and TRBJ2-7, is EAGVAQSPRYKIIEKRQSVAFWCNPISGHATLYWYQQILGQGPKLLIQFQNNGVVDDSQLPKDRFSAERLKGVDSTLKIQPAKLEDSAVYLCASSLSVAEYYEQYFGPGTRLTVT.

The V gene is TRBV11-2, the J gene TRBJ1-1; possible D gene TRBD1, 6 bases. There are 14 residues in the CDR3. In germline, CDR1 is SGHAT, CDR2 FQNNGV. The V end lost 6 bases, the J end lost 1 base, and 12 bases lay between the germline ends. Written as DNA, the CDR3 is TGTGCCAGCAGAAAGGTGGGACAGAACACTGAAGCTTTCTTT. This encodes CASRKVGQNTEAFF.

This sequence joins TRBV19 and TRBJ1-5, with 7 bases identical to TRBD1. The V gene end was trimmed by 5 bases and the J gene end by 5 bases; junction bases not matched to a gene: 15. The CDR3 length is 17 residues. Germline CDR1 is LNHDA and CDR2 is SQIVND (reference sequence). The DNA for the CDR3 is TGTGCCAGTAGTCCGCGCGCCCGACAGGGTTGGTATCAGCCCCAGCATTTT. Its translation is CASSPRARQGWYQPQHF.

In nucleotides, the CDR3 is TGTGCCACCAGTGATGTGGTGGGGCTAGCGGGGAAAGAGACCCAGTACTTC. Translating it yields CATSDVVGLAGKETQYF. The genes are TRBV24-1 and TRBJ2-5; 9 bases fit TRBD2. V lost 3 bases to trimming and J lost 3 bases; unmatched junction nucleotides: 10. The CDR3 extends over 17 amino acids. Per the germline V gene, CDR1 is KGHDR and CDR2 is SFDVKD.

V usage is TRBV7-2 and J usage is TRBJ2-2; 7 bases agree with TRBD1. J was trimmed by 1 base and V by 3 bases; bases with no gene match: 2. This CDR3 is built from 15 residues. Germline CDR1 reads SGHTA; CDR2 reads FQGNSA. Written as DNA, the CDR3 is TGTGCCAGCAGCTTCCGGGACAGGAACACCGGGGAGCTGTTTTTT. Translation gives CASSFRDRNTGELFF.

This clonotype has only a few counts. J is TRBJ1-5 and V is TRBV12-3 or TRBV12-4; no clear D. The V end lost 6 bases, the J end lost 5 bases, and 20 bases lay between the germline ends. The CDR3 covers 16 residues. The CDR3 spells CASSFGFAQSYQPQHF. The CDR3 DNA reads TGTGCCAGCAGCTTCGGCTTTGCACAGAGTTATCAGCCCCAGCATTTT.

Concerning this clonotype itself: A much larger clone sits a single nucleotide away, making a read error possible. This sequence joins TRBV20-1 and TRBJ1-2; no definite D call. Germline V gene data show CDR1 as DFQATT and CDR2 as SNEGSKA (reference sequence). With 5 bases removed from V and 7 bases from J, the gap between germline ends came to 17 bases. CDR3 size: 13 residues. The CDR3 protein is CSAGGYSAGGYTF. For the CDR3, the DNA is TGCAGTGCTGGAGGTTATTCGGCTGGTGGCTACACCTTC.

The chain is built from TRBV19 and TRBJ1-1; unclear D gene. The CDR3 is 12 residues long. Trimming stripped 5 bases from V and 10 bases from J, with 14 bases between. Per the germline V gene, CDR1 is LNHDA and CDR2 is SQIVND (reference sequence). This CDR3 is CASSVDSVGAFF. As DNA, the CDR3 is TGTGCCAGTAGTGTGGACTCTGTTGGAGCTTTCTTT.

V is TRBV7-2 and J is TRBJ2-5, with TRBD2 matching 11 bases. Germline values: CDR1 SGHTA, CDR2 FQGNSA. This CDR3 comprises 18 residues. The ends lost 3 bases at V and 1 base at J; junction bases unmatched: 10. CDR3 protein: CASSLEPGTSGAQETQYF. The CDR3 region has the DNA TGTGCCAGCAGCTTGGAACCCGGGACTAGCGGAGCCCAAGAGACCCAGTACTTC.

This rearrangement joins TRBV19 to TRBJ2-7, with 8 bases identical to TRBD1. The CDR3 length is 15 residues. Trimming cost V 6 bases and J 2 bases; bases outside gene matches: 9. The germline gives CDR1 LNHDA, CDR2 SQIVND (reference sequence). The CDR3, as DNA: TGTGCCAGTAGCCCGGTACAGGGGGAGACCTACGAGCAGTACTTC. Its protein is CASSPVQGETYEQYF.